This T cell receptor beta chain originates from a study of cytomegalovirus exposure and HLA in healthy donors. Study-wide results and caveats: Most TCR sequences were uncommon, yet certain public TCRs appeared in many donors.

Notes on this clone: The antigen remains undetermined.

PCR employed 60 Vbeta and 13 Jbeta primers. Produced via immunoSEQ multiplex PCR; TCRdb's table is partial and in-frame only. Among some 180,000 clones listed, around 70% were seen once. Donors likely had unrecorded immune exposures despite being nominally healthy when sampled. Trimming left V 5 bases short and J 3 bases short, with 17 bases between. Germline V gene data show CDR1 as SGHTA and CDR2 as FQGNSA. This CDR3 contains 15 residues. The sequence came from a male donor in good health and CMV-seronegative. Sequencing was done on a sample of PBMCs. The V gene is TRBV7-2, the J gene TRBJ2-7, with D possibly TRBD2 on 6 matching bases. The CDR3 sequence is CASSPTPGVGYEQYF. The CDR3 DNA is TGTGCCAGCAGCCCCACCCCGGGGGTAGGCTACGAGCAGTACTTC.